These 29 T cell receptor beta chains were sequenced from one sample in a study of spatial heterogeneity in lung cancer (dated by TCRdb to the late 2010s). The sample's time point label is to be understood as: sample taken at primary tumor resection. Whole RNA extracted from tumor and nontumor lung tissue, or from cryopreserved PBMC samples, was used for TCR sequencing without cell sorting. The library was generated by 5' RACE. Sequencing instrument: NextSeq 500. In-frame beta chains were kept once TCRdb had trimmed the public reads at Q25 with fastp and called clones with MiXCR. Rows are combined by CDR3 protein, so each entry shows the most common genes and DNA. The sample table holds more than 9,000 distinct CDR3 sequences, of which about 15% were seen once. The biggest ten clones account for approximately 53% of the sample. The source material was PBMCs, sampled at surgery. Every receptor here comes from a male donor with early-stage non-small cell lung cancer.

In its sample, this clonotype was seen many times. The V gene is TRBV12-3 or TRBV12-4, the J gene TRBJ2-1; 12 bases are a match to TRBD2. This CDR3 is 19 amino acids long. With V trimmed by 3 bases and J by 0 bases, 9 bases remained unmatched. The CDR3 DNA reads as TGTGCCAGCAGTTTTTCCCCCGGGACTAGCGGGCTCTCCTACAATGAGCAGTTCTTC. This codes for CASSFSPGTSGLSYNEQFF.

On this clonotype itself: The junction shows a germline mismatch at one end, possibly a read error. The chain carries TRBV7-6 and TRBJ2-2, with 7 bases aligning to TRBD1. CDR1 is SGHVS, CDR2 FNYEAQ, per germline. CDR3 length equals 16 residues. CDR3 protein: CASSNHRDSRTVELFF. The CDR3 DNA is TGTGCCAGCAGCAATCACCGGGACAGCCGAACCGTGGAGCTGTTTTTT.

As concerns this clonotype: A junction boundary mismatches the germline segment, possibly from a read error. CDR3: CSVGHPSHNEQFF. In DNA, the CDR3 is TGCAGCGTTGGGCATCCCTCCCACAATGAGCAGTTCTTC. V and J are TRBV29-1 and TRBJ2-1; D call uncertain. Germline-derived CDR1 and CDR2 are SQVTM and ANQGSEA. The CDR3 is 13 residues long.

This clonotype has at least ten counts. The CDR3 reads CASSPDRGFVEQYF. CDR3 bases: TGTGCCAGCAGCCCGGACAGGGGTTTTGTCGAGCAGTACTTC. This chain links TRBV11-2 with TRBJ2-7; TRBD1 agrees at 9 bases. The germline gives CDR1 SGHAT, CDR2 FQNNGV. This CDR3 is built from 14 residues. The junction had 8 bases not matched to a gene; V was cut back by 5 bases and J by 6 bases.

The rearrangement uses TRBV20-1 and TRBJ1-6; 7 nucleotides align to TRBD1. The V gene's germline CDR1 is DFQATT and CDR2 SNEGSKA (reference sequence). Losses at the gene ends were 1 base for V and 7 bases for J; bases not matched to a gene: 7. This CDR3 has 15 amino acids. As DNA, the CDR3 is TGCAGTGCTAGAGTCGGGACAGAACTAAATTCACCCCTCCACTTT. Residues: CSARVGTELNSPLHF.

The J gene is TRBJ2-5, the V gene TRBV20-1, with a weak D call TRBD1 (5 bases). Germline V lookup: CDR1 DFQATT, CDR2 SNEGSKA (reference sequence). The CDR3 spans 16 residues. The V and J ends lost 2 bases and 1 base respectively, with 17 bases between them. The CDR3 region has the DNA TGCAGTGCTAGAAATAGTCAGGGTTGGGCCCAAGAGACCCAGTACTTC. Translated: CSARNSQGWAQETQYF.

This clonotype has a count of ten or more. V is TRBV5-5 and J is TRBJ2-1; D ambiguous. Germline assignment: CDR1 SGHKS and CDR2 YYEKEE (reference sequence). Between the trimmed V and J ends, which lost 2 bases and 1 base, there was a span of 1 base. There are 12 residues in the CDR3. As DNA, the CDR3 is TGTGCCAGCAGCTTTTCCTACAATGAGCAGTTCTTC. Translated: CASSFSYNEQFF. Full variable domain (missing parts from reference TRBV5-5 and TRBJ2-1): DAGVTQSPTHLIKTRGQQVTLRCSPISGHKSVSWYQQVLGQGPQFIFQYYEKEERGRGNFPDRFSARQFPNYSSELNVNALLLGDSALYLCASSFSYNEQFFGPGTRLTVL.

This clonotype showed up just a few times. The chain links TRBV20-1 to TRBJ2-2, with TRBD2 matching over 11 bases. The CDR3 is 19 amino acids. Germline CDR1 reads DFQATT; CDR2 reads SNEGSKA (reference sequence). Unmatched junction bases numbered 11, after V lost 1 base and J lost 1 base. CDR3: CSARGVGTSGGMNTGELFF. The CDR3 DNA reads TGCAGTGCTAGAGGCGTCGGGACTAGCGGAGGGATGAACACCGGGGAGCTGTTTTTT.

This clonotype was observed many times. The chain is built from TRBV27 and TRBJ2-5, with a weak D call TRBD2 (5 bases). Germline loops: CDR1 MNHEY, CDR2 SMNVEV (reference sequence). Trimming left V 0 bases short and J 4 bases short, with 9 bases between. The CDR3 spans 14 residues. CDR3: CASSLSLLAETQYF. The CDR3, as DNA: TGTGCCAGCAGTTTATCGCTCCTAGCAGAGACCCAGTACTTC.

Only a few counts were recorded for this clonotype. The CDR3 region has the DNA TGTGCCAGCAGTCCAGTTCGGAGCAATTCACCCCTCCACTTT. Amino acids: CASSPVRSNSPLHF. V usage is TRBV27 and J usage is TRBJ1-6; unclear D gene. Germline V gene sequence: CDR1 MNHEY, CDR2 SMNVEV (reference sequence). Trimming removed 5 bases from V and 7 bases from J, with 12 bases in between. The CDR3 spans 14 residues.

Many counts were recorded for this clonotype. The rearrangement uses TRBV28 and TRBJ2-7; 8 bases are a match to TRBD1. The J segment lost 4 bases and the V segment lost 5 bases, leaving 13 bases of the junction unmatched. Germline V CDR1 and CDR2: MDHEN, SYDVKM. The CDR3 runs to 16 residues. For the CDR3, the DNA is TGTGCCAGCAGTCCCTTAATCCGGACAGGGTGGTACGAGCAGTACTTC. It yields the protein CASSPLIRTGWYEQYF.

This clonotype was recorded a few times. CDR3: CASSQEGRGPNTEAFF. The CDR3 bases are TGCGCCAGCAGCCAAGAGGGGAGGGGTCCGAACACTGAAGCTTTCTTT. The chain combines TRBV4-1 with TRBJ1-1, with D possibly TRBD1 on 5 matching bases. Germline V gives CDR1 MGHRA, CDR2 YSYEKL. This CDR3 is 16 amino acids long. The V and J ends lost 0 bases and 1 base respectively, with 12 bases between them.

This clonotype was seen only a few times. The chain combines TRBV27 with TRBJ1-5; no definite D call. Trimming left V 4 bases short and J 4 bases short, with 11 bases between. Germline CDR1 is MNHEY and CDR2 is SMNVEV (reference sequence). The length of the CDR3 is 14 residues. CDR3 amino acids: CASSSQTANQPQHF. The CDR3, as DNA: TGTGCCAGCAGTTCGCAGACTGCGAATCAGCCCCAGCATTTT.

This clonotype came up a few times. V usage is TRBV11-2 and J usage is TRBJ2-7, with 8 bases identical to TRBD1. Trimming took 2 bases from V and 2 from J; bases not matched to a gene: 2. Germline CDR1 and CDR2: SGHAT and FQNNGV. This CDR3 has 14 amino acids. CDR3 nucleotides: TGTGCCAGCAGCTTACCAGGGGGCCCCTACGAGCAGTACTTC. Amino acid sequence: CASSLPGGPYEQYF.

The CDR3 sequence is CSANILRDSSTDTQYF. CDR3 in DNA: TGCAGTGCCAATATTCTCCGGGACAGTAGCACAGATACGCAGTATTTT. The gene calls are TRBV20-1 and TRBJ2-3; 7 bases align to TRBD1. V lost 6 bases to trimming and J lost 0 bases; unmatched junction nucleotides: 12. This CDR3 has 16 amino acids. Germline-derived CDR1 and CDR2 are DFQATT and SNEGSKA (reference sequence).

The CDR3 sequence: CASSYGTALLSGNTIYF. Written as DNA, the CDR3 is TGTGCCAGCAGTTACGGGACAGCGTTACTCTCTGGAAACACCATATATTTT. The chain uses TRBV28 and TRBJ1-3, with 7 bases matching TRBD1. This CDR3 has 17 amino acids. Trimming at V came to 4 bases and at J to 0 bases, leaving 9 bases not matched to a gene. Germline CDR1 reads MDHEN; CDR2 reads SYDVKM.

The V gene is TRBV5-1, the J gene TRBJ2-7; D is perhaps TRBD2 (5 bases). The germline V gene has CDR1 SGHRS and CDR2 YFSETQ. This CDR3 region has 15 residues. The V end lost 1 base, the J end lost 5 bases, and 16 bases lay between the germline ends. The CDR3 bases are TGCGCCAGCAGCTTGATCCTGGAGGCCCTTGACGAGCAGTACTTC. Protein sequence: CASSLILEALDEQYF.

This clonotype was seen only a few times. This chain connects TRBV7-9 to TRBJ2-2, with D perhaps TRBD1 or TRBD2 (5 bases each). CDR1 and CDR2 (germline): SEHNR, FQNEAQ (reference sequence). V lost 2 bases to trimming and J lost 6 bases, with 10 bases between them. This CDR3 is 14 amino acids long. The CDR3 sequence: CASSLSGAAGELFF. In DNA form, the CDR3 reads TGTGCCAGCAGCTTATCCGGGGCGGCCGGGGAGCTGTTTTTT.

A single count supports this clonotype. V and J are TRBV10-3 and TRBJ2-7; TRBD1 matches 7 bases. Germline V lookup: CDR1 ENHRY, CDR2 SYGVKD. The CDR3 runs to 15 residues. Trimming cost V 3 bases and J 0 bases; bases outside gene matches: 5. The CDR3 is CAISDTGARSYEQYF. In DNA, the CDR3 is TGTGCCATCAGTGACACAGGGGCCCGCTCCTACGAGCAGTACTTC.

The genes are TRBV6-6 and TRBJ2-1; 7 bases are shared with TRBD1. From germline, CDR1 is MNHNY and CDR2 SVGAGI (reference sequence). The CDR3 is 14 residues long. The V segment lost 2 bases and the J segment 4 bases; nucleotides outside the gene matches: 2. The CDR3 sequence: CASSYLGQYNEQFF. The CDR3 coding sequence is TGTGCCAGCAGTTACCTGGGACAGTACAATGAGCAGTTCTTC.

In this sample, this clonotype turned up once. The chain links TRBV7-2 to TRBJ1-5; maybe TRBD1 (5 bases). The length of the CDR3 is 13 residues. Trimming shortened V by 5 bases and J by 10 bases, and 15 bases separated the two germline ends. Per germline, CDR1 SGHTA and CDR2 FQGNSA. CDR3 region: CASSDGTYGPQHF. CDR3 sequence (DNA): TGTGCCAGCAGCGACGGGACTTACGGCCCCCAGCATTTT.

There are a few counts of this clonotype. The chain couples TRBV29-1 to TRBJ2-5; D is unclear. Per the germline V gene, CDR1 is SQVTM and CDR2 is ANQGSEA. Trimming cost V 3 bases and J 2 bases, with 10 bases left between them. The CDR3 consists of 13 residues. In DNA form, the CDR3 reads TGCAGCGTTGACCCGGGTGGTCAAGAGACCCAGTACTTC. It encodes CSVDPGGQETQYF.

Points on this clonotype: Just one base apart from a much larger clone, this may be a read error. J is TRBJ2-7 and V is TRBV29-1, with 7 bases lining up with TRBD1. Germline V gene lookup returns CDR1 SQVTM and CDR2 ANQGSEA. The CDR3 length is 13 residues. CDR3 DNA sequence: TGCAGCGTTGAAGGGGACAGAGGGTACGTGCAGTACTTC. Its translation: CSVEGDRGYVQYF.

This clonotype was observed many times. The chain joins TRBV27 to TRBJ1-6; the D is unclear. The length of the CDR3 is 12 residues. V was pared by 8 bases and J by 9 bases, with 11 bases between. Germline V gene lookup returns CDR1 MNHEY and CDR2 SMNVEV (reference sequence). CDR3 in DNA: TGTGCCAGCGGGCCCGGGAGTTCACCCCTCCACTTT. Amino acid sequence: CASGPGSSPLHF.

This clonotype was observed a handful of times. The CDR3 protein is CSASGSPDTQYF. The CDR3 DNA follows: TGCAGTGCTAGTGGTTCACCAGATACGCAGTATTTT. The genes are TRBV20-1 and TRBJ2-3; D is undetermined. The CDR3 consists of 12 residues. Trimming stripped 3 bases from V and 4 bases from J, with 8 bases between. Germline loops: CDR1 DFQATT, CDR2 SNEGSKA (reference sequence).

This clonotype was recorded at least ten times. The rearrangement uses TRBV4-1 and TRBJ2-3, with D hard to call. The CDR3 is 13 amino acids. The germline V gene encodes CDR1 MGHRA and CDR2 YSYEKL. The V end lost 3 bases, the J end lost 4 bases, and 8 bases lay between the germline ends. CDR3 in DNA: TGCGCCAGCAGCCACGGCCGTCCAGATACGCAGTATTTT. Translation: CASSHGRPDTQYF.

A few counts support this clonotype. The rearrangement links TRBV5-1 to TRBJ2-2; a weak D match, TRBD1 (5 bases). Germline loops: CDR1 SGHRS, CDR2 YFSETQ. The CDR3 spans 15 residues. V was clipped by 4 bases and J by 2 bases, with 12 bases between them. The CDR3 spells CASSQTATNTGELFF. In DNA form, the CDR3 reads TGCGCCAGCAGCCAGACAGCGACAAACACCGGGGAGCTGTTTTTT.

The chain couples TRBV9 to TRBJ2-1; 10 bases match TRBD2. The CDR3 extends over 16 amino acids. With V trimmed by 0 bases and J by 8 bases, 8 bases remained unmatched. Germline V lookup: CDR1 SGDLS, CDR2 YYNGEE. For the CDR3, the DNA is TGTGCCAGCAGCGTAGTGGTTAGCGGGAGGAGGGATGAGCAGTTCTTC. This sequence encodes CASSVVVSGRRDEQFF. Using reference TRBV9 and TRBJ2-1 for the parts outside the CDR3, the full variable domain is DSGVTQTPKHLITATGQRVTLRCSPRSGDLSVYWYQQSLDQGLQFLIQYYNGEERAKGNILERFSAQQFPDLHSELNLSSLELGDSALYFCASSVVVSGRRDEQFFGPGTRLTVL.

The CDR3 is CASSQIQGPQAFF. Written as DNA, the CDR3 is TGTGCCAGCAGCCAAATACAGGGTCCCCAAGCTTTCTTT. J is TRBJ1-1 and V is TRBV14, with TRBD1 as a possible D gene (6 bases). This CDR3 spans 13 amino acids. Germline V gene data show CDR1 as SGHDN and CDR2 as FVKESK. V shed 2 bases and J shed 9 bases, with 13 bases lying between them. The variable domain in full, completed from reference TRBV14 and TRBJ1-1, reads EAGVTQFPSHSVIEKGQTVTLRCDPISGHDNLYWYRRVMGKEIKFLLHFVKESKQDESGMPNNRFLAERTGGTYSTLKVQPAELEDSGVYFCASSQIQGPQAFFGQGTRLTVV.